The clone carrying this TCR beta chain appeared a few times. The antigen remains unidentified. Isolated RNA was reverse transcribed in full, so expressed TCRB transcripts were sequenced. Only in-frame clones appear in the TCRdb table, and some are missing; sequencing was by immunoSEQ multiplex PCR. The sample has about 250,000 clones, approximately 10% seen once. CDR1 is SGDLS and CDR2 is YYNGEE in the germline V gene. This CDR3 spans 17 amino acids. Trimming left V 3 bases short and J 2 bases short, with 18 bases between. This sample stems from a study of beta chain features in type 1 diabetes. Findings and limits, study-wide: People with Type 1 diabetes carried modestly yet significantly shorter TCRB CDR3s in all four CD4+ subsets.

This rearrangement joins TRBV9 to TRBJ2-1; a possible D gene is TRBD2 (5 bases). The receptor comes from a man aged 30-40 years with type 1 diabetes. Sequenced input: naive CD4+ T cells from blood. Here the CDR3 DNA reads TGTGCCAGCAGCGAGACCCCTGGACTGGGCCCCTACAATGAGCAGTTCTTC. It yields the protein CASSETPGLGPYNEQFF.